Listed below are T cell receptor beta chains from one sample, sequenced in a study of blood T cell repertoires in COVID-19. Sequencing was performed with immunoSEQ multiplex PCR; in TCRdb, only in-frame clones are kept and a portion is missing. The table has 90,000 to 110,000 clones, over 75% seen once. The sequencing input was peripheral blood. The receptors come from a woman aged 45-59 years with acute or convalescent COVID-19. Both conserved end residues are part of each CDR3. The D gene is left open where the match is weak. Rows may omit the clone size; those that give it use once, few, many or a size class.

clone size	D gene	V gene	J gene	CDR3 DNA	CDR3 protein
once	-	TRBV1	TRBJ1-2	TGCACCAGCAGCCAAGAGTGGGTTGAGGATGGCTACACCTTC	CTSSQEWVEDGYTF
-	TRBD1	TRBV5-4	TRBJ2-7	TGTGCCAGCAGCTTTGGGACAGGAGAAATCTACGAGCAGTACTTC	CASSFGTGEIYEQYF
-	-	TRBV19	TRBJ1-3	TGTGCCAGTAGTATCGACAGCTCTGGAAACACCATATATTTT	CASSIDSSGNTIYF
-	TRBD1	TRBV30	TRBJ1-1	TGTGCCTGGAGTATGGGGACAGATGAAGCTTTCTTT	CAWSMGTDEAFF
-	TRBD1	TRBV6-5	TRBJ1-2	TGTGCCAGCAATTCGGACAGGTTGCTTAATGGCTACACCTTC	CASNSDRLLNGYTF
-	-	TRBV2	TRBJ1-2	TGTGCCAGCAGGGAGACAGGTGTCTATGGCTACACCTTC	CASRETGVYGYTF
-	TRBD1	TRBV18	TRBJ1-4	TGTGCCAGCTCACGGACAGGGAATGAAAAACTGTTTTTT	CASSRTGNEKLFF
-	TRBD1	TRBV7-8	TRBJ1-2	TGTGCCAGCAGCTTACAGGACAGGGGGGTCGGCTACACCTTC	CASSLQDRGVGYTF
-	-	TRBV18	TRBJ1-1	TGTGCCAGCTCGCCACTAGGGGGTAACACTGAAGCTTTCTTT	CASSPLGGNTEAFF
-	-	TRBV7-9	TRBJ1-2	TGTGCCAGCAGCTTCAGCGGCAACTATGGCTACACCTTC	CASSFSGNYGYTF
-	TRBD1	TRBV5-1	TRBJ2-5	TGCGCCAGCAGGAGTACAGGGGGTTTAAGAGAGACCCAGTACTTC	CASRSTGGLRETQYF
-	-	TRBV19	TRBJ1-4	TGTGCCAGTAGTATTGATAACAGGATTAATGAAAAACTGTTTTTT	CASSIDNRINEKLFF
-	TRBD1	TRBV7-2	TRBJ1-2	TGTGCCAGCAGCACCCGGACAGGGGGCGGCGGCTACACCTTC	CASSTRTGGGGYTF
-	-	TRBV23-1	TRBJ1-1	TGCGCCAGCAGTCGGCGTCGACAGGCTTCCACTGAAGCTTTCTTT	CASSRRRQASTEAFF
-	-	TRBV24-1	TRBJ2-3	TGTGCCACCCTAGGCCGCGAACCAGATACGCAGTATTTT	CATLGREPDTQYF
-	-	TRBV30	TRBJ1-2	TGTGCCTGGGCGGGACTTTATGACTACACCTTC	CAWAGLYDYTF
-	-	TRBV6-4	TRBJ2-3	TGTGCCAGCAGCGTGGACAGCCCGATTCAATTAGATACGCAGTATTTT	CASSVDSPIQLDTQYF
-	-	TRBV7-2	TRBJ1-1	TGTGCCAGCAGCTTAGGATACAGAGACACTGAAGCTTTCTTT	CASSLGYRDTEAFF
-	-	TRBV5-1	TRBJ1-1	TGCGCCAGCGGCTCACCGGGACAGAACACTGAAGCTTTCTTT	CASGSPGQNTEAFF
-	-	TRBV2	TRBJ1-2	TGTGCCAGCAGCAGGGACACCAACTATGGCTACACCTTC	CASSRDTNYGYTF
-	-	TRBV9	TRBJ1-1	TGTGCCAGCAGCGCCGGGGGGGAGAACACTGAAGCTTTCTTT	CASSAGGENTEAFF
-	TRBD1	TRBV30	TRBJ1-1	TGTGCCTGGATGATCCCCCAGAGGGGGCTATCTGAAGCTTTCTTT	CAWMIPQRGLSEAFF
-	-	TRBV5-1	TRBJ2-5	TGCGCCAGCAGCTTGACGGGAGAGACCCAGTACTTC	CASSLTGETQYF
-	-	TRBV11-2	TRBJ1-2	TGTGCCAGCAGCTTCGGGCAGGGTCGGGGCTACACCTTC	CASSFGQGRGYTF
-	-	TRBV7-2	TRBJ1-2	TGTGCCAGCAGCCTCAGGGGTAACACTCGTTCCTATGGCTACACCTTC	CASSLRGNTRSYGYTF
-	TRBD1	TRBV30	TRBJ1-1	TGTGCCTGGTGGGACAGGGGGATGCTGGCCGACACTGAAGCTTTCTTT	CAWWDRGMLADTEAFF
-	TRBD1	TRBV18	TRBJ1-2	TGTGCCAGCTCACCCAGGGAAGACGGGACAGTGTTCTTC	CASSPREDGTVFF
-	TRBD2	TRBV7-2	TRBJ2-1	TGTGCCAGCAGCTTAGTAAGCGGGGGGGCTGATGAGCAGTTCTTC	CASSLVSGGADEQFF
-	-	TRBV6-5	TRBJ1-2	TGTGCCAGCACCAACGGGGGAGTTTATGGCTACACCTTC	CASTNGGVYGYTF
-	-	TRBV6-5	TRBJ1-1	TGTGCCAGCTTTGCCTGGGGAGGGAAGTTTGAAGCTTTCTTT	CASFAWGGKFEAFF
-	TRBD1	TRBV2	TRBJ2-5	TGTGCCAGCATTTCGGACAGGGGGGAAGAGACCCAGTACTTC	CASISDRGEETQYF
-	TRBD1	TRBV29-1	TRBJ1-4	TGCAGCGTCCTCACAGGGGGCGACGGTGAAAAACTGTTTTTT	CSVLTGGDGEKLFF
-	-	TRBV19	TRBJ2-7	TGTGCCAGTAGATCGAAAAGTACGGGCGAGCAGTACTTC	CASRSKSTGEQYF
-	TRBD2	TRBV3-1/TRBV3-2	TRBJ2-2	TGTGCCAGCACTCGCCGGCGGGGGGGAGGCACCGGGGAGCTGTTTTTT	CASTRRRGGGTGELFF
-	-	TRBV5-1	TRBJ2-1	TGCGCCAGCAGCCGCGTTGAGCAAGAGCAGTTCTTC	CASSRVEQEQFF
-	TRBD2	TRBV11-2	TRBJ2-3	TGTGCCAGCAGCCGTTCGATAGCGGGGGCTTCAGATACGCAGTATTTT	CASSRSIAGASDTQYF
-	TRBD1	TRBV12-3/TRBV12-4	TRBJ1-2	TGTGCCAGCAGTTTTGGACAGGAGCGAGGCTACACCTTC	CASSFGQERGYTF
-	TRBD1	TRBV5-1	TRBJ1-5	TGCGCCAGCAGCCCCGGACAGGGTCTTCAGCCCCAGCATTTT	CASSPGQGLQPQHF
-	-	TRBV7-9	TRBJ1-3	TGTGCCAGCAGCCTGGTTCCTAGCTCTGGAAACACCATATATTTT	CASSLVPSSGNTIYF
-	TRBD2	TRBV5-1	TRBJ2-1	TGCGCCAGCAGCCGAACCCTCACTAGCGGGGGGGACAATGAGCAGTTCTTC	CASSRTLTSGGDNEQFF
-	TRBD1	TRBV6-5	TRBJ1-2	TGTGCCAGCACCATCGGGACAGCCTATGGCTACACCTTC	CASTIGTAYGYTF
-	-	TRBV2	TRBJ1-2	TGTGCCAGCAGTAGAACGGACAGAATTTATGGCTACACCTTC	CASSRTDRIYGYTF
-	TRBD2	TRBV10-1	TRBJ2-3	TGCGCCAGCAGTGAGGGAGCGGGGCCCACAGATACGCAGTATTTT	CASSEGAGPTDTQYF
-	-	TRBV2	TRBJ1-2	TGTGCCAGCAGAGTTGGAGATTATGGCTACACCTTC	CASRVGDYGYTF